These 2 T cell receptor beta chains were all obtained from the same sample, sequenced in a study of Graves' ophthalmopathy and Graves' hyperthyroidism. Investigators amplified TCR beta CDR3 regions from RNA transcripts. An initial RT-PCR round employing HTBI primers preceded a second-round multiplex PCR. TCRdb analysed the multiplex PCR reads with MiXCR anew, one entry per CDR3 protein. The data show approximately 540,000 distinct CDR3 sequences, roughly 40% seen once. Sequencing was carried out using peripheral blood or thyroid tissue (not recorded which). All receptors come from an adult man with Graves' hyperthyroidism.

The chain combines TRBV7-9 with TRBJ2-7; no definite D call. Between the trimmed V and J ends, which lost 3 bases and 3 bases, there was a span of 9 bases. There are 13 residues in the CDR3. Germline V gene data show CDR1 as SEHNR and CDR2 as FQNEAQ (reference sequence). The CDR3 region has the DNA TGTGCCAGCAGCTTTGAAGTCTACTACGAGCAGTACTTC. As protein: CASSFEVYYEQYF.

The V and J genes are TRBV19 and TRBJ2-2; TRBD2 matches 9 bases. The germline V gene encodes CDR1 LNHDA and CDR2 SQIVND (reference sequence). CDR3 size: 15 residues. With 1 base clipped from V and 5 bases from J, the junction kept 2 bases outside the gene matches. The CDR3 here is CASSIAAGGTGELFF. CDR3 nucleotides: TGTGCCAGTAGTATAGCAGCGGGAGGTACCGGGGAGCTGTTTTTT.